These T cell receptor beta chains were read from a single sample in a study of CD8+CD57+ T cells in acquired aplastic anemia. TCRdb re-derived calls from the reads in MiXCR, one entry per CDR3 protein. The sample holds under 250,000 distinct CDR3 sequences; 47% are singletons and the top ten take under 9%. Material: sorted CD4+, CD8+, or CD8+CD57+ T cells (not recorded which) from PBMCs. These receptors were taken from a human donor with aplastic anemia. Both conserved end residues are part of each CDR3. D genes are given only for firm matches. Part of the rows lack a size; the others show once, few, many or a class for expanded clones.

len: 16
v_gene: TRBV7-9
abundance: .
d_gene: .
j_gene: TRBJ2-1
CDR3nt: TGTGCCAGCAGCTTGGGGGCTGACAGCTCCTACAATGAGCAGTTCTTC
CDR3aa: CASSLGADSSYNEQFF

len: 12
v_gene: TRBV10-3
abundance: .
d_gene: TRBD2
j_gene: TRBJ2-1
CDR3nt: TGTGCCACCAGTGCACCGGGGGGAGGGCAGTTCTTC
CDR3aa: CATSAPGGGQFF

len: 12
v_gene: TRBV4-1
abundance: few
d_gene: .
j_gene: TRBJ1-2
CDR3nt: TGTGCCAGCAGCCAAGTCGACTATGGCTACACCTTC
CDR3aa: CASSQVDYGYTF

len: 15
v_gene: TRBV6-6
abundance: few
d_gene: .
j_gene: TRBJ2-7
CDR3nt: TGTGCCAGCAGTTACTCAGACGCACACTCCTACGAGCAGTACTTC
CDR3aa: CASSYSDAHSYEQYF

len: 13
v_gene: TRBV4-1
abundance: many
d_gene: .
j_gene: TRBJ2-7
CDR3nt: TGCGCCAGCAGCCAAGGGTGGGGCTACGAGCAGTACTTC
CDR3aa: CASSQGWGYEQYF

len: 16
v_gene: TRBV19
abundance: many
d_gene: TRBD1
j_gene: TRBJ2-7
CDR3nt: TGTGCCAGTAGTCAGGAAATACAGGGGCGGATCTACGAGCAGTACTTC
CDR3aa: CASSQEIQGRIYEQYF

len: 18
v_gene: TRBV6-6
abundance: many
d_gene: TRBD2
j_gene: TRBJ2-5
CDR3nt: TGTGCCAGCAGTTCCAGGACTAGCGGGAGAGACGTCCAAGAGACCCAGTACTTC
CDR3aa: CASSSRTSGRDVQETQYF

len: 13
v_gene: TRBV20-1
abundance: many
d_gene: .
j_gene: TRBJ1-1
CDR3nt: TGCAGCCTATCCGGGACAAGGGTGTCTGAAGCTTTCTTT
CDR3aa: CSLSGTRVSEAFF

len: 15
v_gene: TRBV20-1
abundance: many
d_gene: TRBD1
j_gene: TRBJ2-1
CDR3nt: TGCAGTGCTACGATACCGGGACAGGTATACAATGAGCAGTTCTTC
CDR3aa: CSATIPGQVYNEQFF

len: 18
v_gene: TRBV3-1
abundance: .
d_gene: .
j_gene: TRBJ2-3
CDR3nt: TGTGCCAGCAGCCAAATGAGGGGGAACCCCCCTAGCACAGATACGCAGTATTTT
CDR3aa: CASSQMRGNPPSTDTQYF

len: 13
v_gene: TRBV7-9
abundance: few
d_gene: .
j_gene: TRBJ2-7
CDR3nt: TGTGCCAGCAGCGGGAGGGGGAACTACGAGCAGTACTTC
CDR3aa: CASSGRGNYEQYF

len: 13
v_gene: TRBV24-1
abundance: .
d_gene: .
j_gene: TRBJ1-2
CDR3nt: TGTGCCACCAGTGATACAGGGCTCTACGGCTACACCTTC
CDR3aa: CATSDTGLYGYTF

len: 12
v_gene: TRBV15
abundance: many
d_gene: .
j_gene: TRBJ2-1
CDR3nt: TGTGCCACCGACCGGCGACGTTATGAGCAGTTCTTC
CDR3aa: CATDRRRYEQFF

len: 13
v_gene: TRBV27
abundance: .
d_gene: .
j_gene: TRBJ2-7
CDR3nt: TGTGCCAGCAGTTTCGGCGCTGCCTACGAGCAGTACTTC
CDR3aa: CASSFGAAYEQYF

len: 12
v_gene: TRBV27
abundance: .
d_gene: .
j_gene: TRBJ2-1
CDR3nt: TGTGCCAGTCTTGAACGGCACAATGAGCAGCTCTTC
CDR3aa: CASLERHNEQLF

len: 12
v_gene: TRBV9
abundance: .
d_gene: .
j_gene: TRBJ2-3
CDR3nt: TGTGCCAGCAGTGACCTAAGTGATACGCAGTATTTT
CDR3aa: CASSDLSDTQYF

len: 11
v_gene: TRBV20-1
abundance: .
d_gene: .
j_gene: TRBJ1-2
CDR3nt: TGCAGTGCCGGTGACGGGAGCGGCTACACCTTC
CDR3aa: CSAGDGSGYTF

len: 13
v_gene: TRBV7-3
abundance: .
d_gene: .
j_gene: TRBJ2-5
CDR3nt: TGTGCCAGCAGCTTGACTAGTGTAGAGACCCAGTACTTC
CDR3aa: CASSLTSVETQYF

len: 13
v_gene: TRBV29-1
abundance: medium-sized
d_gene: TRBD2
j_gene: TRBJ2-1
CDR3nt: TGCAGCGGGGGACTAGAGTCCTACAATGAGCAGTTCTTC
CDR3aa: CSGGLESYNEQFF

len: 15
v_gene: TRBV6-5
abundance: many
d_gene: TRBD1
j_gene: TRBJ1-3
CDR3nt: TGTGCCAGCAGTCCCGACCCGGGACAGGGAAACACCATATATTTT
CDR3aa: CASSPDPGQGNTIYF